A selection of T cell receptor beta chains follows, all from one sample in a study of cytomegalovirus exposure and HLA in healthy donors. Profiled with immunoSEQ multiplex PCR; TCRdb holds only in-frame clones, not every one. Among some 160,000 clones, over 60% were seen once, and the ten largest hold around 2.2%. Material: PBMCs. These receptors all stem from a middle-aged man in good health and CMV-seronegative. The CDR3 runs from the conserved cysteine through the conserved F or W. Fields, in order: V gene, clone size, J gene, D gene, CDR3 DNA, CDR3 protein. A D gene is named only where the DNA matches it firmly. Clone size, where shown, is once, few, many, or a class for clones that have expanded.

v_gene: TRBV7-9; abundance: -; j_gene: TRBJ2-7; d_gene: -; CDR3nt: TGTGCCAGCAGCCTTCCTCTTTCCGAGCAGTACTTC; CDR3aa: CASSLPLSEQYF
v_gene: TRBV6-5; abundance: -; j_gene: TRBJ2-3; d_gene: TRBD2; CDR3nt: TGTGCCAGCAGAACTAGCGGGAGTATCCATACGCAGTATTTT; CDR3aa: CASRTSGSIHTQYF
v_gene: TRBV7-8; abundance: few; j_gene: TRBJ1-3; d_gene: -; CDR3nt: TGTGCCAGCAGCGCCACAGGTCGCTCTGGAAACACCATATATTTT; CDR3aa: CASSATGRSGNTIYF
v_gene: TRBV6-5; abundance: -; j_gene: TRBJ2-7; d_gene: TRBD2; CDR3nt: TGTGCCAGCAGTGAAACTAGCGGCTACGAGCAGTACTTC; CDR3aa: CASSETSGYEQYF
v_gene: TRBV9; abundance: -; j_gene: TRBJ1-6; d_gene: -; CDR3nt: TGTGCCAGCAGCGTATCGCCAGACTATAATTCACCCCTCCACTTT; CDR3aa: CASSVSPDYNSPLHF
v_gene: TRBV7-8; abundance: -; j_gene: TRBJ2-1; d_gene: -; CDR3nt: TGTGCCAGCAGCGTGGGGGGGCCGCACTACAATGAGCAGTTCTTC; CDR3aa: CASSVGGPHYNEQFF
v_gene: TRBV2; abundance: -; j_gene: TRBJ1-5; d_gene: -; CDR3nt: TGTGCCAGCAGAAAGACAGTAAAATTCAATCAGCCCCAGCATTTT; CDR3aa: CASRKTVKFNQPQHF
v_gene: TRBV10-3; abundance: few; j_gene: TRBJ2-2; d_gene: TRBD1; CDR3nt: TGTGCCATCAGTGAGTCGACAGGGCTCACGAACACCGGGGAGCTGTTTTTT; CDR3aa: CAISESTGLTNTGELFF
v_gene: TRBV5-1; abundance: -; j_gene: TRBJ2-3; d_gene: -; CDR3nt: TGCGCCAGCAGCTTGGTTCTTCTCACAGATACGCAGTATTTT; CDR3aa: CASSLVLLTDTQYF
v_gene: TRBV5-4; abundance: few; j_gene: TRBJ2-3; d_gene: -; CDR3nt: TGTGCCAGCAGCTTGGGTCTACCTAGCACAGATACGCAGTATTTT; CDR3aa: CASSLGLPSTDTQYF
v_gene: TRBV7-3; abundance: -; j_gene: TRBJ2-5; d_gene: TRBD2; CDR3nt: TGTGCCAGCAGCTTAAAGGGACTAGCTTCGGAGACCCAGTACTTC; CDR3aa: CASSLKGLASETQYF
v_gene: TRBV10-1; abundance: few; j_gene: TRBJ2-3; d_gene: -; CDR3nt: TGCGCCAGCAGTGTCCTAGCGAACCATGGTACGCAGTATTTT; CDR3aa: CASSVLANHGTQYF
v_gene: TRBV5-1; abundance: -; j_gene: TRBJ1-1; d_gene: -; CDR3nt: TGCGCCAGCAGCTTTTCAGGGCGACGGGACACTGAAGCTTTCTTT; CDR3aa: CASSFSGRRDTEAFF
v_gene: TRBV19; abundance: -; j_gene: TRBJ1-2; d_gene: -; CDR3nt: TGTGCCAGTAGTATGCGGGGGTATGGCTACACCTTC; CDR3aa: CASSMRGYGYTF
v_gene: TRBV4-1; abundance: once; j_gene: TRBJ1-2; d_gene: TRBD1; CDR3nt: TGCGCCAGCAGCCATCCGACAGGGGCAACAAACTATGGCTACACCTTC; CDR3aa: CASSHPTGATNYGYTF
v_gene: TRBV5-1; abundance: -; j_gene: TRBJ2-2; d_gene: -; CDR3nt: TGCGCCAGCAGCTTGGACAGGATGAGTGAAACCGGGGAGCTGTTTTTT; CDR3aa: CASSLDRMSETGELFF
v_gene: TRBV5-5; abundance: -; j_gene: TRBJ1-2; d_gene: -; CDR3nt: TGTGCCAGCAGCTTGGCCGTTGTGCAGGGCGGAGGCTACACCTTC; CDR3aa: CASSLAVVQGGGYTF
v_gene: TRBV7-9; abundance: -; j_gene: TRBJ2-2; d_gene: TRBD2; CDR3nt: TGTGCCAGCAGCCCCCGACTAGCGGGAGTTACCGGGGAGCTGTTTTTT; CDR3aa: CASSPRLAGVTGELFF
v_gene: TRBV29-1; abundance: -; j_gene: TRBJ1-2; d_gene: -; CDR3nt: TGCAGCGTTAACACAGCCTCCTATGGCTACCCCTTC; CDR3aa: CSVNTASYGYPF
v_gene: TRBV28; abundance: -; j_gene: TRBJ1-4; d_gene: -; CDR3nt: TGTGCCAGCAGGCCCCCCGGGGTGGGAGAAAAACTGTTTTTT; CDR3aa: CASRPPGVGEKLFF
v_gene: TRBV7-9; abundance: -; j_gene: TRBJ2-7; d_gene: TRBD1; CDR3nt: TGTGCCAGCAGCTCAGACAGGGTCCACGAGCAGTACTTC; CDR3aa: CASSSDRVHEQYF
v_gene: TRBV5-1; abundance: -; j_gene: TRBJ2-3; d_gene: TRBD1; CDR3nt: TGCGCCAGCAGCTGGACAGGGGGAAGCACAGATACGCAGTATTTT; CDR3aa: CASSWTGGSTDTQYF
v_gene: TRBV9; abundance: -; j_gene: TRBJ2-3; d_gene: -; CDR3nt: TGTGCCAGCAGCGTAGGAGGCGGGGGCGCAGATACGCAGTATTTT; CDR3aa: CASSVGGGGADTQYF
v_gene: TRBV4-1; abundance: few; j_gene: TRBJ1-5; d_gene: -; CDR3nt: TGCGCCAGCAGCCAAACTCCAGACGGAGATAGCAATCAGCCCCAGCATTTT; CDR3aa: CASSQTPDGDSNQPQHF
v_gene: TRBV6-5; abundance: few; j_gene: TRBJ2-7; d_gene: TRBD2; CDR3nt: TGTGCCAGCAGTAGGGGACTAGCGGGAGTAGGCGAGCAGTACTTC; CDR3aa: CASSRGLAGVGEQYF
v_gene: TRBV7-3; abundance: -; j_gene: TRBJ2-5; d_gene: TRBD1; CDR3nt: TGTGCCAGCAGCCCTTATGGGCAGGGGGCCGGAATAGAGACCCAGTACTTC; CDR3aa: CASSPYGQGAGIETQYF
v_gene: TRBV27; abundance: few; j_gene: TRBJ2-7; d_gene: -; CDR3nt: TGTGCCAGCAGTCCCCAGGGGACCCCCTACGAGCAGTACTTC; CDR3aa: CASSPQGTPYEQYF
v_gene: TRBV19; abundance: -; j_gene: TRBJ1-5; d_gene: -; CDR3nt: TGTGCCAGTAGTATAGTAGCATATCAGCCCCAGCATTTT; CDR3aa: CASSIVAYQPQHF
v_gene: TRBV6-5; abundance: once; j_gene: TRBJ1-5; d_gene: TRBD1; CDR3nt: TGTGCCAGCAGTACAGGGGTTCAGCCCCAGAATTTT; CDR3aa: CASSTGVQPQNF
v_gene: TRBV19; abundance: few; j_gene: TRBJ2-5; d_gene: -; CDR3nt: TGTGCCACCACTATCGGGACTCTCCAAGAGACCCAGTACTTC; CDR3aa: CATTIGTLQETQYF
v_gene: TRBV12-2; abundance: -; j_gene: TRBJ1-4; d_gene: -; CDR3nt: TGTGCAAGTCGCTTAGCCCTTGGACAGGCCGCAACTAATGAAAAACTGTTTTTT; CDR3aa: CASRLALGQAATNEKLFF
v_gene: TRBV19; abundance: -; j_gene: TRBJ1-3; d_gene: TRBD1; CDR3nt: TGTGCCAGTAGTTCGGACAGGTCTGGAAACACCATATATTTT; CDR3aa: CASSSDRSGNTIYF
v_gene: TRBV28; abundance: few; j_gene: TRBJ1-5; d_gene: TRBD1; CDR3nt: TGTGCCAGCAGACGACAGGGCTATCAGCCCCAGCATTTT; CDR3aa: CASRRQGYQPQHF
v_gene: TRBV25-1; abundance: -; j_gene: TRBJ2-1; d_gene: TRBD2; CDR3nt: TGTGCCAGCAGTGAATATGAGCGGGGGGGAGACAATGAGCAGTTCTTC; CDR3aa: CASSEYERGGDNEQFF
v_gene: TRBV30; abundance: -; j_gene: TRBJ1-1; d_gene: -; CDR3nt: TGTGCCTGGAGTGGGGGCGCTGAAGCTTTCTTT; CDR3aa: CAWSGGAEAFF
v_gene: TRBV30; abundance: -; j_gene: TRBJ1-3; d_gene: -; CDR3nt: TGTGCCTGTCTGCGGGGGTCCTCTGGAAACACCATATATTTT; CDR3aa: CACLRGSSGNTIYF
v_gene: TRBV4-1; abundance: -; j_gene: TRBJ2-1; d_gene: TRBD1; CDR3nt: TGCGCCAGCAGCTGGCCCGGGACAGGGGACGACAATGAGCAGTTCTTC; CDR3aa: CASSWPGTGDDNEQFF
v_gene: TRBV19; abundance: -; j_gene: TRBJ1-5; d_gene: TRBD1; CDR3nt: TGTGCCAGTAGAATCGACCGGTTCGGGACAGCAGATCAGCCCCAGCATTTT; CDR3aa: CASRIDRFGTADQPQHF
v_gene: TRBV7-9; abundance: -; j_gene: TRBJ2-5; d_gene: -; CDR3nt: TGTGCCAGCAGCTTAGAGGGACTTCAAGAGACCCAGTACTTC; CDR3aa: CASSLEGLQETQYF
v_gene: TRBV7-2; abundance: -; j_gene: TRBJ1-1; d_gene: -; CDR3nt: TGTGCCAGCAGCTTACCGGGGGGGTACACTGAAGCTTTCTTT; CDR3aa: CASSLPGGYTEAFF
v_gene: TRBV5-6; abundance: -; j_gene: TRBJ1-3; d_gene: -; CDR3nt: TGTGCCAGCAGCTTCCGACAGGCTCATGCGGGAAACACCATATATTTT; CDR3aa: CASSFRQAHAGNTIYF
v_gene: TRBV5-6; abundance: -; j_gene: TRBJ2-5; d_gene: TRBD2; CDR3nt: TGTGCCAGCAGCTTGGTGTGGGGGGGAGGTCGGACCCAGTACTTC; CDR3aa: CASSLVWGGGRTQYF
v_gene: TRBV5-1; abundance: -; j_gene: TRBJ2-7; d_gene: TRBD1; CDR3nt: TGCGCCAGCAGCCGGGACAGCTACGAGCAGTACTTC; CDR3aa: CASSRDSYEQYF
v_gene: TRBV27; abundance: -; j_gene: TRBJ2-7; d_gene: TRBD2; CDR3nt: TGTGCCAGCAGTCCCCGGACTAGCGGCACCTACGAGCAGTACTTC; CDR3aa: CASSPRTSGTYEQYF
v_gene: TRBV28; abundance: -; j_gene: TRBJ2-5; d_gene: -; CDR3nt: TGTGCCAGCAGTTTGGCAGGGTTGGGGACTGGAGAGACCCAGTACTTC; CDR3aa: CASSLAGLGTGETQYF
v_gene: TRBV5-4; abundance: -; j_gene: TRBJ2-3; d_gene: -; CDR3nt: TGTGCCAGCAGCTTCCCACTAGGCGAAGCAGATACGCAGTATTTT; CDR3aa: CASSFPLGEADTQYF
v_gene: TRBV27; abundance: -; j_gene: TRBJ1-1; d_gene: TRBD1; CDR3nt: TGTGCCAGCAGTTCCAACGACAGGGAGACGGCTTTCTTT; CDR3aa: CASSSNDRETAFF
v_gene: TRBV7-6; abundance: -; j_gene: TRBJ2-7; d_gene: TRBD2; CDR3nt: TGTGCCAGCAGCCTCGCCTTAGCGGGCTCCTACGAGCAGTACTTC; CDR3aa: CASSLALAGSYEQYF
v_gene: TRBV7-2; abundance: once; j_gene: TRBJ1-5; d_gene: -; CDR3nt: TGTGCCAGCAGCTTAGGTTGGGGGGACCATCAGCCCCAGCATTTT; CDR3aa: CASSLGWGDHQPQHF
v_gene: TRBV9; abundance: few; j_gene: TRBJ2-1; d_gene: TRBD2; CDR3nt: TGTGCCAGCAGCCCAAGCGGGTGGGCTAGCGGGGGGGATGAGCAGTTCTTC; CDR3aa: CASSPSGWASGGDEQFF
v_gene: TRBV19; abundance: -; j_gene: TRBJ1-1; d_gene: TRBD1; CDR3nt: TGTGCCAGTCAGAGACAGGGGCATACTGAAGCTTTCTTT; CDR3aa: CASQRQGHTEAFF